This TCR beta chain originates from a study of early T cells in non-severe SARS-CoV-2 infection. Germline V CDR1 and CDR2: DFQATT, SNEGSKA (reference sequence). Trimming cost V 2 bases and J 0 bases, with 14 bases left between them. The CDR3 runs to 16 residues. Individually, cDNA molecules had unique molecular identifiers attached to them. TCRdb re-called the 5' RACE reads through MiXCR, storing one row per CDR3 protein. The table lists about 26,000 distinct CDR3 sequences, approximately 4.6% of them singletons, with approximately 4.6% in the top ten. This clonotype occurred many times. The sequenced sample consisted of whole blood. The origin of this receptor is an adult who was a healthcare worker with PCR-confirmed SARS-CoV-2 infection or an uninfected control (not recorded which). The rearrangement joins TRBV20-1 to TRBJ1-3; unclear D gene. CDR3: CSARSGETSSGNTIYF. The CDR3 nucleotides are TGCAGTGCTAGATCCGGGGAGACCAGCTCTGGAAACACCATATATTTT.